This is a list of T cell receptor beta chains from one sample in a study of shared clonotypes between healthy human individuals. Clones were sequenced by immunoSEQ multiplex PCR, and TCRdb holds only the in-frame ones, with some missing. This table holds approximately 980,000 clones, approximately 76% found once. The sample taken for sequencing was memory CD4+ T cells sorted from blood. Every receptor here comes from a man between 18 and 35 years old in good health. Each CDR3 is given with its conserved first and last residue. A D gene is named only where the DNA matches it firmly. Part of the rows lack a size; the others show once, few, many or a class for expanded clones.

TRBV30,-,-,TRBJ2-7,TGTGCCTGGGGGGGACATTCCTACGAGCAGTACTTC,CAWGGHSYEQYF
TRBV5-1,-,-,TRBJ1-5,TGCGCCAGCAGCTTGGGTCCTGAGAGCAATCAGCCCCAGCATTTT,CASSLGPESNQPQHF
TRBV6-1,-,TRBD1,TRBJ2-3,TGTGCCAGCAGTGAACAGACAGGGACAGATACGCAGTATTTT,CASSEQTGTDTQYF
TRBV6-4,-,TRBD2,TRBJ2-7,TGTGCCAGCAGTCTCGAGCGGGGCTCCTACGAGCAGTACTTC,CASSLERGSYEQYF
TRBV6-1,few,-,TRBJ1-2,TGTGCCAGCAGACCAGGCGGATCTAACTATGGCTACACCTTC,CASRPGGSNYGYTF
TRBV5-1,once,-,TRBJ1-1,TGCGCCAGCACAACTACAGGGTCGGCGAACACTGAAGCTTTCTTT,CASTTTGSANTEAFF
TRBV5-1,-,-,TRBJ2-2,TGCGCCAGCAGTACTGAAACCGGGGAGCTGTTTTTT,CASSTETGELFF
TRBV7-2,-,-,TRBJ1-2,TGTGCCAGCAGCTTAGCCGACGGGGGATATGGCTACACCTTC,CASSLADGGYGYTF
TRBV5-1,-,TRBD2,TRBJ2-1,TGCGCCAGCAGCTCGACTAGCGGGAGATCGAATGAGCAGTTCTTC,CASSSTSGRSNEQFF
TRBV6-1,-,-,TRBJ1-4,TGTGCCAGCAGTATGCGACAGGCGAGGACAGAAAAACTGTTTTTT,CASSMRQARTEKLFF
TRBV27,-,-,TRBJ1-3,TGTGCCAGCAGTCTCACAAGGCCATTAAACTCTGGAAACACCATATATTTT,CASSLTRPLNSGNTIYF
TRBV10-3,-,-,TRBJ1-1,TGTGCCATCAGTGAAGGGGGGCGAGCGAACACTGAAGCTTTCTTT,CAISEGGRANTEAFF
TRBV15,-,-,TRBJ2-3,TGTGCCACCAGCAGAGACGCCTCTCAGGGCGGTACGCAGTATTTT,CATSRDASQGGTQYF
TRBV5-1,-,-,TRBJ2-5,TGCGCCAGCAGCTTGGCCGGAACGGGGGAGACCCAGTACTTC,CASSLAGTGETQYF
TRBV28,-,TRBD2,TRBJ2-5,TGTGCCACCGCGTACGGGGGGGTGGAAGAGACCCAGTACTTC,CATAYGGVEETQYF
TRBV7-2,-,TRBD1,TRBJ1-6,TGTGCCAGCAGCCTCACGGGACAGAATTCACCCCTCCACTTT,CASSLTGQNSPLHF